This T cell receptor (beta chain) was documented in a study of blood T cell repertoires in COVID-19 (dated by TCRdb to 2018 to 2020). Broadly, across the study: Samples covering the acute and convalescent phases of COVID-19 were provided by collaborators in the United States, Italy and Spain. The prospective study material was composed of cDNA or gDNA derived from T cells, B-cell-depleted T cells, or PBMCs. Subjects who had been exposed to COVID-19, were actively infected with it, or had recovered from it provided the deeply sampled blood TCRbeta repertoires that made up the dataset. The repertoires were released in a freely available public database meant as a resource for research on the immune response to SARS-CoV-2. Samples came from the ongoing ImmuneRACE study (first 160 participants) plus 1,254 subjects from 6 global collaborators. A de-identified subject ID, COVID-19 status, age in years and sex were almost always included in the sample metadata. Where HLA class I and class II types were available, the types were taken from metadata supplied by the sample provider, not from assay-based typing.

On the study overall, not on this receptor specifically: How much clinical and demographic metadata was included differed by source and by participant, and the metadata was provided uncurated.

Details on this clone: The clone's antigen remains unknown. Per-nucleotide qualities are absent, and no much larger clonotype sits a single base away.

Whole blood was collected in K2EDTA tubes by collaborating institutions according to the institutions' own protocols. For TCRbeta analysis, collaborators shipped samples in one of three forms: frozen whole blood, isolated PBMCs, or DNA extracted from either of those sample types. TCRbeta CDR3 regions were amplified from genomic DNA using the immunoSEQ Assay, a bias-controlled multiplex PCR. As for the original processing: The number of nucleated cells in each sample was estimated from the amplification of reference gene primers within the assay. To quantify the absolute abundance of each unique TCRbeta CDR3 rearrangement, sequence reads were collapsed and filtered. Productive Simpson clonality was computed per sample as the square root of Simpson's diversity index over productive rearrangements. TCRdb took over this immuneACCESS table, retaining in-frame rearrangements with V and J assigned. Such tables are incomplete; in checked studies, under half of the missing clones stem from an unresolved V gene, and the remainder is unexplained. Clone size and the V and J calls come from that table; the DNA yielded D and trimming. This sample holds about 180,000 clones; 65% to 90% were observed only once. Together, the top ten hold roughly 8.7% of the sample.

Deletion took 7 bases off V and 1 base off J, with a span of 14 bases between the germline ends. CDR1 is given as MDHEN and CDR2 as SYDVKM, both from the germline V gene. Taken from cysteine to phenylalanine, the CDR3 has 15 residues. Of the read, only the CDR3 DNA is kept; its 45 bases are in frame from base 1. Recombination linked TRBV28 to TRBJ1-3, and TRBD1 may be the D gene, going by 6 matching bases. The sequenced sample was peripheral blood. This TCR was sampled from a man aged 45-65 years with active or convalescent COVID-19. The bases read TGTGCCAGCACTCCGGGGGGCGGGTCTGGAAACACCATATATTTT. This codes for CASTPGGGSGNTIYF.